A selection of T cell receptor beta chains follows, all from one sample in a study of cytomegalovirus exposure and HLA in healthy donors. Assay used: immunoSEQ multiplex PCR; TCRdb lists only in-frame clones, some missing. The table lists some 140,000 clones, around three quarters of them singletons, with roughly 4% in the top ten. The material sequenced was PBMCs. These receptors were collected from a woman in her thirties or forties in good health and CMV-seronegative. The CDR3 runs from the conserved cysteine through the conserved F or W. A D gene is named only where the DNA matches it firmly. Not every row has a clone size; where given, it reads once, few, many or a size class.

DNA: TGCGCCAGCAGCCCGACAGGGTACCAAGAGACCCAGTACTTC
CDR3: CASSPTGYQETQYF
D: TRBD1
size: once
V: TRBV5-1
J: TRBJ2-5

DNA: TGTGCCTGGTGCGAAAGAACTGAAGCTTTCTTT
CDR3: CAWCERTEAFF
D: .
size: .
V: TRBV30
J: TRBJ1-1

DNA: TGCAGCGTTGACTCAGGGGGCGGCAATCAGCCCCAGCATTTT
CDR3: CSVDSGGGNQPQHF
D: TRBD1
size: .
V: TRBV29-1
J: TRBJ1-5

DNA: TGTGCCTGGAGTGTAATGGCGGGAGCGGGGGAGCTGTTTTTT
CDR3: CAWSVMAGAGELFF
D: TRBD2
size: .
V: TRBV30
J: TRBJ2-2

DNA: TGTGCCAGCCCAGGGGGTAATTCACCCCTCCACTTT
CDR3: CASPGGNSPLHF
D: .
size: .
V: TRBV21-1
J: TRBJ1-6

DNA: TGTGCCATCAGTGAGTCAGGGGGGGGGCCAAGCTACAATGAGCAGTTCTTC
CDR3: CAISESGGGPSYNEQFF
D: .
size: .
V: TRBV10-3
J: TRBJ2-1

DNA: TGTGCCAGCAGCCTCTCCCTGGGACAGGGACCACCCCTCCACTTT
CDR3: CASSLSLGQGPPLHF
D: TRBD1
size: .
V: TRBV14
J: TRBJ1-6

DNA: TGCGCCAGCAGCTTGGGGTGGGGAGAGCCCTACGAGCAGTACTTC
CDR3: CASSLGWGEPYEQYF
D: .
size: .
V: TRBV5-1
J: TRBJ2-7

DNA: TGTGCCAGCAGCCCCTATAGCAATCAGCCCCAGCATTTT
CDR3: CASSPYSNQPQHF
D: .
size: .
V: TRBV6-1
J: TRBJ1-5

DNA: TGTGCCAGCAGTGTCAGGGGGCTAGTAAATGAGCAGTTCTTC
CDR3: CASSVRGLVNEQFF
D: TRBD1
size: .
V: TRBV28
J: TRBJ2-1

DNA: TGTGCCAGCAGTTACTCGAGGACAGCTACTGGAAACACCATATATTTT
CDR3: CASSYSRTATGNTIYF
D: .
size: .
V: TRBV6-6
J: TRBJ1-3

DNA: TGCAGCGTTGCCCCAGGGTCAGGTATTGTCTACACCTTC
CDR3: CSVAPGSGIVYTF
D: .
size: .
V: TRBV29-1
J: TRBJ1-2

DNA: TGCGCCAGCAGCCCGACTCCTGGGGGGACCGGGGAGCTGTTTTTT
CDR3: CASSPTPGGTGELFF
D: .
size: .
V: TRBV4-1
J: TRBJ2-2

DNA: TGTGCCAGCAGCTTAGTCTCAGGGAACTATGGCTACACCTTC
CDR3: CASSLVSGNYGYTF
D: .
size: .
V: TRBV11-2
J: TRBJ1-2

DNA: TGTGCCAGCCTGAGGAACACTGAAGCTTTCTTT
CDR3: CASLRNTEAFF
D: .
size: .
V: TRBV6-5
J: TRBJ1-1

DNA: TGTGCCAGCAGCTTGGGTGGGGAGTGGGAAAAACTGTTTTTT
CDR3: CASSLGGEWEKLFF
D: .
size: few
V: TRBV5-6
J: TRBJ1-4

DNA: TGCAGCGTGGCCCCAGGACAGGGGTCCTACGAGCAGTACTTC
CDR3: CSVAPGQGSYEQYF
D: TRBD1
size: once
V: TRBV29-1
J: TRBJ2-7

DNA: TGTGCCAGCAGCCGGAGGGGGGGACTCCAAGAGACCCAGTACTTC
CDR3: CASSRRGGLQETQYF
D: .
size: .
V: TRBV5-6
J: TRBJ2-5

DNA: TGCGCCAGCAGCCCAGGCGGGGTTAACGATGAGCAGTTCTTC
CDR3: CASSPGGVNDEQFF
D: .
size: .
V: TRBV5-1
J: TRBJ2-1